The present entry profiles one TCR beta chain with its context. Its matching antigen is unknown. This sample is drawn from a study of radiotherapy plus CTLA-4 blockade in lung cancer. Study-wide context: An objective response was seen in roughly 20% of patients, and disease control in just over 30%. Study conclusions and caveats: Early blood T cell clone dynamics, with interferon-beta, were reported to best predict response.

This CDR3 has 15 amino acids. Deletions cut 6 bases from V and 7 bases from J, with 16 bases between. Germline CDR1 and CDR2: MNHNS and SASEGT. In chemo-refractory metastatic non-small-cell lung cancer, patients got ipilimumab CTLA-4 blockade together with focal radiation. Only in-frame clones appear in the TCRdb table, and some are missing; sequencing was by immunoSEQ multiplex PCR. There are some 74,000 clones in the sample; around 73% occur only once, and 7% to 8.5% lies in the top ten. The source material was peripheral blood, sampled from a patient treated with radiotherapy plus ipilimumab. The J gene is TRBJ1-6, the V gene TRBV6-1; D is undetermined. This sequence was found in a human donor with non-small cell lung cancer who had a complete response to radiotherapy plus ipilimumab. The DNA for the CDR3 is TGTGCCAGCAGAGATATCAAAGGGCTCAATTCACCCCTCCACTTT. Translating it yields CASRDIKGLNSPLHF.